These 29 T cell receptor beta chains came from one sample sequenced in a study of post-analysis software for immune sequencing data. Findings and limits, study-wide: Patients used roughly five TRBV segments, including TRBV5-6, TRBV5-1 and TRBV20-1, more often than controls.

The antigens for these receptors are not known. cDNA libraries for TCR beta contained unique molecular identifiers. TCRdb analysed the PCR reads with MiXCR anew, one entry per CDR3 protein. The repertoire holds roughly 800,000 distinct CDR3 sequences, about 57% seen once, with under 6% in the top ten. The source material was blood. The receptors derive from a girl between 10 and 17 years old with multiple sclerosis.

This rearrangement joins TRBV29-1 to TRBJ1-1; D gene uncertain. Per the germline V gene, CDR1 is SQVTM and CDR2 is ANQGSEA. CDR3 length: 14 residues. Between the trimmed V and J ends, which lost 2 bases and 0 bases, there was a span of 10 bases. CDR3 bases: TGCAGCGTTGAAAGGAGACTTATGAACACTGAAGCTTTCTTT. It specifies CSVERRLMNTEAFF.

This clonotype was recorded a few times. The CDR3, as DNA: TGTGCCAGCAGCTTCGAGTACCAAGAGACCCAGTACTTC. This gives the protein CASSFEYQETQYF. This chain connects TRBV7-9 to TRBJ2-5; the D is unclear. Germline V gene lookup returns CDR1 SEHNR and CDR2 FQNEAQ (reference sequence). V shed 3 bases and J shed 0 bases, with 5 bases lying between them. The CDR3 is 13 amino acids.

V gene TRBV29-1 combines with J gene TRBJ1-1; a weak D match, TRBD1 (5 bases). CDR1 is SQVTM, CDR2 ANQGSEA, per germline. The CDR3 sequence is 11 residues long. V dropped 6 bases and J dropped 4 bases, with 9 bases sitting between them. This CDR3 is CSVAGTTEAFF. The CDR3 DNA sequence: TGCAGCGTCGCAGGGACCACTGAAGCTTTCTTT.

V is TRBV29-1 and J is TRBJ1-2; weak D call: TRBD1 (5 bases). V was pared by 0 bases and J by 4 bases, with 24 bases between. The CDR3 runs 18 residues. Per germline, CDR1 SQVTM and CDR2 ANQGSEA. CDR3 region: CSVEEAVGPPTGLYGYTF. The CDR3 coding sequence is TGCAGCGTTGAAGAGGCCGTGGGGCCCCCAACCGGGCTCTATGGCTACACCTTC.

J is TRBJ1-2 and V is TRBV28, with D tentatively TRBD1 (6 bases). The CDR3 has 14 amino acids. The V gene's germline CDR1 is MDHEN and CDR2 SYDVKM. V lost 6 bases and J lost 3, with 14 bases in between. The CDR3 DNA sequence: TGTGCCAGCAGAGAACGGGGGCGGTACTATGGCTACACCTTC. Protein sequence: CASRERGRYYGYTF.

This clonotype came up a few times. The chain is built from TRBV27 and TRBJ2-7; perhaps TRBD1 as D (6 bases). The CDR3 is 14 amino acids. Trimming stripped 6 bases from V and 6 bases from J, with 18 bases between. Germline V gene sequence: CDR1 MNHEY, CDR2 SMNVEV (reference sequence). This CDR3 reads CASSLGARSLEQYF. CDR3 sequence (DNA): TGTGCCAGCAGCCTGGGGGCCAGGTCGCTCGAGCAGTACTTC.

This clonotype was counted a few times. An end of the junction differs from the germline gene, which may be a read error. The rearrangement uses TRBV29-1 and TRBJ2-7; the match to TRBD1 covers 8 bases. The CDR3 spans 13 residues. Germline V gives CDR1 SQVTM, CDR2 ANQGSEA. The CDR3 DNA reads as TGCAGCGTCACAGGGGGATCGACCTACAAGCAGTACTTC. Translating gives CSVTGGSTYKQYF.

The chain carries TRBV6-5 and TRBJ2-5; D remains unclear. The tail of the sequence fits TRBJ2-7 better, so the J call may be wrong. In germline, CDR1 is MNHEY, CDR2 SVGAGI. The CDR3 loop spans 15 amino acids. As DNA, the CDR3 is TGTGCCAGCAGTTACTCAAGGATGAGGTCCTACGAGCAGTACTTC. Its protein is CASSYSRMRSYEQYF.

This chain connects TRBV28 to TRBJ2-7, with 8 bases fitting TRBD2. The CDR3 totals 17 residues. V was clipped by 3 bases and J by 3 bases; unmatched bases: 13. Per the germline V gene, CDR1 is MDHEN and CDR2 is SYDVKM. In nucleotides, the CDR3 is TGTGCCAGCAGTTTTGCTGAGGGGCAGGGGACTAGCTACGAGCAGTACTTC. Protein product: CASSFAEGQGTSYEQYF.

V gene TRBV6-5 combines with J gene TRBJ2-3, with 9 bases lining up with TRBD2. V dropped 6 bases and J dropped 5; count of bases not matched to a gene: 6. Germline V CDR1 and CDR2: MNHEY, SVGAGI. The CDR3 has 14 amino acids. For the CDR3, the DNA is TGTGCCAGCAGAAGACTAGCGGCAGGAGATACGCAGTATTTT. Its translation is CASRRLAAGDTQYF.

The V call is TRBV7-9, the J call TRBJ2-5; D perhaps matches TRBD1 (6 bases). V was clipped by 7 bases and J by 2 bases, with 14 bases between them. The CDR3 length is 14 residues. Germline CDR1 reads SEHNR; CDR2 reads FQNEAQ (reference sequence). The DNA for the CDR3 is TGTGCCAGCACTCCCGGGACATCTCAAGAGACCCAGTACTTC. Its translation is CASTPGTSQETQYF.

The chain couples TRBV6-1 to TRBJ2-7; TRBD2 aligns across 7 bases. The end of the DNA aligns better with TRBJ2-5, so the J call may be wrong. CDR3 size: 16 residues. CDR1 MNHNS and CDR2 SASEGT come from the germline V gene. CDR3 protein: CASSDLGRGGQETQYF. The CDR3 DNA reads TGTGCCAGCAGTGATCTGGGACGCGGGGGACAAGAGACCCAGTACTTC.

This clonotype was seen once. This chain connects TRBV5-1 to TRBJ1-1; possibly TRBD1 for D (5 bases). The ends were cut back, 6 bases at V and 2 bases at J, with 20 bases in the middle. The CDR3 extends over 16 amino acids. CDR1 SGHRS and CDR2 YFSETQ come from the germline V gene. CDR3 amino acids: CASTDQRQGPNTEAFF. The DNA of the CDR3 is TGCGCCAGCACCGACCAAAGGCAGGGACCAAACACTGAAGCTTTCTTT.

This sequence joins TRBV7-2 and TRBJ2-5; unclear D gene. V shed 5 bases and J shed 5 bases, with 15 bases lying between them. Germline CDR1 is SGHTA and CDR2 is FQGNSA. The CDR3 extends over 14 amino acids. The CDR3 sequence: CASSPSSGPETQYF. The CDR3 region has the DNA TGTGCCAGCAGCCCCTCCTCCGGGCCTGAGACCCAGTACTTC.

The chain uses TRBV11-2 and TRBJ2-7; possibly TRBD2 for D (6 bases). Germline CDR1 and CDR2: SGHAT and FQNNGV. Trimming stripped 5 bases from V and 0 bases from J, with 14 bases between. CDR3 length: 15 amino acids. CDR3 DNA: TGTGCCAGCAGCCCCCTCCGGGAGCCCTCCTACGAGCAGTACTTC. Protein sequence: CASSPLREPSYEQYF.

Note on this clonotype: This is likely a read error, given that the CDR3 carries no conserved phenylalanine or tryptophan at its end. The chain combines TRBV25-1 with TRBJ2-2; D is unresolved. The CDR3 is 14 residues long. Germline CDR1 reads MGHDK; CDR2 reads SYGVNS. V was trimmed by 5 bases and J by 3 bases, leaving 10 bases between them. This chain's CDR3 is CASSPLYYTGELFV. The CDR3 DNA follows: TGTGCCAGCAGTCCTCTTTACTACACCGGGGAGCTGTTTGTT.

This clonotype was counted between two and nine times. This sequence joins TRBV9 and TRBJ2-1, with 15 bases aligning to TRBD2. The junction had 5 bases not matched to a gene; V was cut back by 3 bases and J by 4 bases. The CDR3 is 17 residues long. Germline lookup yields CDR1 SGDLS and CDR2 YYNGEE. CDR3 in DNA: TGTGCCAGCAGCGCCGGACTAGCGGGAGGGCCGTACAATGAGCAGTTCTTC. Translation gives CASSAGLAGGPYNEQFF.

The chain joins TRBV29-1 to TRBJ2-7; 8 bases align to TRBD1. Per the germline V gene, CDR1 is SQVTM and CDR2 is ANQGSEA. The CDR3 is made up of 12 amino acids. V was pared by 7 bases and J by 4 bases, with 6 bases of the junction left unmatched. As DNA, the CDR3 is TGCAGCGCGGGACAGGATGAATACGAGCAGTACTTC. This translates into CSAGQDEYEQYF.

This clonotype showed up just once. The CDR3 sequence: CATTGLEIYEQYF. DNA of the CDR3: TGTGCCACTACCGGACTAGAAATCTACGAGCAGTACTTC. The chain uses TRBV21-1 and TRBJ2-7; TRBD2, the table's D call, lacks a check against the DNA. TRBV21-1 is tagged as a pseudogene. The CDR3 totals 13 residues.

CDR3 in amino acids: CASSSEAFGTAWREQYF. The CDR3 nucleotides are TGCGCCAGCAGCTCCGAAGCCTTCGGGACAGCATGGAGAGAGCAGTACTTC. The chain uses TRBV5-1 and TRBJ2-7; the match to TRBD1 covers 7 bases. Losses at the gene ends were 3 bases for V and 7 bases for J; bases not matched to a gene: 19. The CDR3 consists of 17 residues. Germline CDR1 reads SGHRS; CDR2 reads YFSETQ.

This rearrangement joins TRBV18 to TRBJ2-7; possibly TRBD1 for D (5 bases). Trimming shortened V by 2 bases and J by 2 bases, and 10 bases separated the two germline ends. Germline V lookup: CDR1 KGHSH, CDR2 LQKENI. The CDR3 extends over 14 amino acids. The CDR3 DNA reads TGTGCCAGCTCACCAAATACAGGAACCTACGAGCAGTACTTC. It translates to CASSPNTGTYEQYF.

The gene calls are TRBV12-3 or TRBV12-4 and TRBJ2-7; D might be TRBD1 (5 bases). This CDR3 is built from 14 residues. V dropped 3 bases and J dropped 0 bases, with 9 bases sitting between them. The CDR3 nucleotides are TGTGCCAGCAGTTTGACAGAGCCCTCCTACGAGCAGTACTTC. Its translation is CASSLTEPSYEQYF.

V usage is TRBV20-1 and J usage is TRBJ1-2; 11 nucleotides agree with TRBD1. The V gene end was trimmed by 6 bases and the J gene end by 8 bases; junction bases not matched to a gene: 5. The CDR3 extends over 12 amino acids. Germline values: CDR1 DFQATT, CDR2 SNEGSKA (reference sequence). CDR3 loop: CSALDRGQGYTF. For the CDR3, the DNA is TGCAGTGCCCTGGACAGGGGGCAAGGCTACACCTTC.

The chain uses TRBV4-1 and TRBJ1-5, with D uncertain. The V end lost 0 bases, the J end lost 9 bases, and 6 bases lay between the germline ends. The CDR3 totals 12 residues. The germline V gene encodes CDR1 MGHRA and CDR2 YSYEKL. The DNA for the CDR3 is TGCGCCAGCAGCCAAGATATGGGGCCCCAGCATTTT. It yields the protein CASSQDMGPQHF.

The J gene is TRBJ2-3, the V gene TRBV3-1; 8 bases agree with TRBD1. The V gene end was trimmed by 6 bases and the J gene end by 3 bases; junction bases not matched to a gene: 14. CDR1 LGHDT and CDR2 YNNKEL come from the germline V gene (reference sequence). The CDR3 is 17 amino acids. Here the CDR3 DNA reads TGTGCCAGCAGTCAAAGAGGGACAGGTGGGGGTACAGATACGCAGTATTTT. It is translated as CASSQRGTGGGTDTQYF.

The CDR3 bases are TGTGCCATCAGCCCCGGGGGGTTAGCCAAAAACATTCAGTACTTC. It yields the protein CAISPGGLAKNIQYF. The chain combines TRBV10-3 with TRBJ2-4; 7 bases agree with TRBD2. V shed 6 bases and J 0 bases; nucleotides not matched to a gene: 5. Germline V lookup: CDR1 ENHRY, CDR2 SYGVKD. The CDR3 loop spans 15 amino acids.

The chain uses TRBV3-1 and TRBJ2-1, with 7 bases matching TRBD2. CDR1 and CDR2 (germline): LGHDT, YNNKEL (reference sequence). Trimming cost V 1 base and J 6 bases; bases outside gene matches: 3. CDR3 length equals 14 residues. The DNA for the CDR3 is TGTGCCAGCAGCCAAGGCCTAGCGGCCAATGAGCAGTTCTTC. Translating gives CASSQGLAANEQFF.

The chain couples TRBV5-1 to TRBJ2-1, with TRBD2 matching over 11 bases. V shed 4 bases, J shed 0 bases, and the junction held 6 bases outside the gene matches. The CDR3 loop spans 17 amino acids. Germline CDR1 reads SGHRS; CDR2 reads YFSETQ. CDR3 sequence (DNA): TGCGCCAGCAGCCCTGGACTAGCGGGTAGCTCCTACAATGAGCAGTTCTTC. This sequence encodes CASSPGLAGSSYNEQFF.

The chain is built from TRBV19 and TRBJ1-2, with D unclear. CDR1 LNHDA and CDR2 SQIVND come from the germline V gene (reference sequence). Trimming cost V 3 bases and J 3 bases, with 8 bases left between them. This CDR3 spans 13 amino acids. CDR3 bases: TGTGCCAGTAGTATCGGAGGGTACTATGGCTACACCTTC. Translated, it gives CASSIGGYYGYTF.